The 29 T cell receptor beta chains below all came from one sample that was sequenced in a study of OX40 agonist ivuxolimab in advanced cancers. Sequencing was performed with immunoSEQ multiplex PCR; in TCRdb, only in-frame clones are kept and a portion is missing. The table shows more than 60,000 clones, with roughly 86% occurring only once. This specimen consisted of CD4+ or CD8+ T cells sorted from blood, obtained in a trial of the OX40 agonist ivuxolimab. The receptors derive from an adult with an advanced solid tumor such as melanoma, head and neck, liver or kidney cancer.

The chain uses TRBV5-5 and TRBJ1-3; D uncertain. V was shortened by 2 bases and J by 9 bases, with 15 bases between the two germline ends. The CDR3 totals 14 residues. Germline V gene data show CDR1 as SGHKS and CDR2 as YYEKEE (reference sequence). The CDR3 nucleotides read TGTGCCAGCAGCTTACAACAGATATCGAGCACCATATATTTT. The encoded protein is CASSLQQISSTIYF.

The chain links TRBV19 to TRBJ2-5; 7 bases are shared with TRBD2. The last part of the DNA fits TRBJ2-7 better; the J call may be wrong. This CDR3 contains 16 residues. Germline V gene lookup returns CDR1 LNHDA and CDR2 SQIVND (reference sequence). The CDR3 sequence is CASSTPGGGSGYEQYF. CDR3 sequence (DNA): TGTGCCAGTAGTACCCCGGGCGGGGGTAGCGGCTACGAGCAGTACTTC.

The rearrangement joins TRBV15 to TRBJ2-7, with 11 nucleotides matching TRBD1. The CDR3 consists of 15 residues. V was clipped by 0 bases and J by 3 bases; unmatched bases: 1. Germline-derived CDR1 and CDR2 are LNHNV and YYDKDF (reference sequence). The CDR3 here is CATSREGTGGYEQYF. DNA of the CDR3: TGTGCCACCAGCAGAGAGGGGACAGGGGGCTACGAGCAGTACTTC.

V is TRBV18 and J is TRBJ2-6; 7 bases map to TRBD1. V lost 2 bases and J lost 0; bases outside the gene matches: 4. Germline CDR1 reads KGHSH; CDR2 reads LQKENI. The CDR3 contains 17 residues. Written as DNA, the CDR3 is TGTGCCAGCTCACCAATAGGACAGGCCTCTGGGGCCAACGTCCTGACTTTC. Translation gives CASSPIGQASGANVLTF.

V gene TRBV11-2 combines with J gene TRBJ1-1; 9 nucleotides line up with TRBD1. CDR1 and CDR2 from the germline V gene are SGHAT and FQNNGV. The CDR3 has 14 amino acids. The J segment lost 11 bases and the V segment lost 1 base, leaving 8 bases of the junction unmatched. CDR3 DNA sequence: TGTGCCAGCAGCTTAGTTGGGACAGGGTCCCGGGCTTTCTTT. Amino acid sequence: CASSLVGTGSRAFF.

The V call is TRBV18, the J call TRBJ2-3; D gene uncertain. CDR1 KGHSH and CDR2 LQKENI come from the germline V gene. CDR3 length: 19 amino acids. Trimming removed 8 bases from V and 2 bases from J, with 29 bases in between. The CDR3: CASPPKFRFGNSDTDTQYF. CDR3 DNA: TGTGCCAGCCCCCCAAAGTTTCGATTTGGGAACTCTGACACAGATACGCAGTATTTT.

V is TRBV4-1 and J is TRBJ1-4; D remains ambiguous. The CDR3 sequence is 17 residues long. V lost 5 bases to trimming and J lost 0 bases, with 16 bases between them. The V gene's germline CDR1 is MGHRA and CDR2 YSYEKL. CDR3 loop: CASSSDRAATTNEKLFF. In nucleotides, the CDR3 is TGCGCCAGCAGCTCAGATAGGGCCGCTACAACTAATGAAAAACTGTTTTTT.

The chain carries TRBV10-2 and TRBJ1-5; no clear D gene. The CDR3 covers 14 residues. The germline V and J ends were trimmed by 4 bases and 5 bases, with 12 bases remaining between them. Germline CDR1 WSHSY, CDR2 SAAADI. CDR3 protein: CASSGHAEDQPQHF. In DNA, the CDR3 is TGCGCCAGCAGTGGACATGCCGAGGATCAGCCCCAGCATTTT.

The chain carries TRBV5-1 and TRBJ2-2; D call uncertain. V was trimmed by 0 bases and J by 8 bases, leaving 20 bases between them. From germline, CDR1 is SGHRS and CDR2 YFSETQ. The CDR3 extends over 17 amino acids. CDR3 DNA sequence: TGCGCCAGCAGCTTGGGACGGCCGGCTCGTATCTCAGGGGAGCTGTTTTTT. Its protein product is CASSLGRPARISGELFF. Based on the CDR3 plus reference TRBV5-1 and TRBJ2-2, the full variable domain is KAGVTQTPRYLIKTRGQQVTLSCSPISGHRSVSWYQQTPGQGLQFLFEYFSETQRNKGNFPGRFSGRQFSNSRSEMNVSTLELGDSALYLCASSLGRPARISGELFFGEGSRLTVL.

This clone is medium-sized within its sample. The rearrangement uses TRBV4-2 and TRBJ2-7; 7 bases map to TRBD2. The CDR3 is made up of 14 amino acids. CDR1 is LGHNA and CDR2 is YNFKEQ in the germline V gene. The junction had 5 bases not matched to a gene; V was cut back by 1 base and J by 5 bases. The CDR3 region is CASSQGRTSNEQYF. The CDR3 bases are TGTGCCAGCAGCCAAGGCCGGACTAGTAACGAGCAGTACTTC.

The chain links TRBV5-1 to TRBJ2-1, with TRBD2 identical over 8 bases. The CDR3 totals 16 residues. With V trimmed by 4 bases and J by 0 bases, 6 bases remained unmatched. Germline CDR1 SGHRS, CDR2 YFSETQ. The DNA of the CDR3 is TGCGCCAGCAGCCGTACTAGCGGAAGCTCCTACAATGAGCAGTTCTTC. Amino acid sequence: CASSRTSGSSYNEQFF.

This clone was recorded a few times. V gene TRBV9 combines with J gene TRBJ1-1; weak D call: TRBD1 (6 bases). The ends were cut back, 1 base at V and 0 bases at J, with 10 bases in the middle. Germline V CDR1 and CDR2: SGDLS, YYNGEE. CDR3 length equals 15 residues. The CDR3 here is CASSVKTGLNTEAFF. In nucleotides, the CDR3 is TGTGCCAGCAGCGTAAAGACAGGACTGAACACTGAAGCTTTCTTT.

The V and J genes are TRBV6-6 and TRBJ2-7, with TRBD1 matching 10 bases. Germline V lookup: CDR1 MNHNY, CDR2 SVGAGI (reference sequence). With 0 bases clipped from V and 7 bases from J, the junction kept 6 bases outside the gene matches. The CDR3 spans 15 residues. In DNA, the CDR3 is TGTGCCAGCAGTTACTCGAGGGACAGGGGTCTGGAGCAGTACTTC. This codes for CASSYSRDRGLEQYF.

This clone was picked up one time. The rearrangement links TRBV9 to TRBJ2-6; D call uncertain. CDR1 and CDR2 from the germline V gene are SGDLS and YYNGEE. This CDR3 has 14 residues. The germline V and J ends were trimmed by 1 base and 2 bases, with 4 bases remaining between them. The CDR3 nucleotides read TGTGCCAGCAGCGTAAATGCTGGGGCCAACGTCCTGACTTTC. Amino acids: CASSVNAGANVLTF. The complete variable domain, with remaining parts taken from reference TRBV9 and TRBJ2-6, reads DSGVTQTPKHLITATGQRVTLRCSPRSGDLSVYWYQQSLDQGLQFLIQYYNGEERAKGNILERFSAQQFPDLHSELNLSSLELGDSALYFCASSVNAGANVLTFGAGSRLTVL.

The CDR3, as DNA: TGTGCCAGCAGCTCCCGACGAGGGGGCACCGGGGAGCTGTTTTTT. Protein sequence: CASSSRRGGTGELFF. V usage is TRBV7-9 and J usage is TRBJ2-2; maybe TRBD1 (6 bases). This CDR3 is 15 amino acids long. Germline V CDR1 and CDR2: SEHNR, FQNEAQ (reference sequence). V gave up 4 bases and J gave up 4 bases, with 13 bases separating them.

The chain combines TRBV10-2 with TRBJ1-1; maybe TRBD1 (5 bases). This CDR3 has 16 amino acids. Germline V gene data show CDR1 as WSHSY and CDR2 as SAAADI. Trimming stripped 2 bases from V and 4 bases from J, with 17 bases between. CDR3 nucleotides: TGCGCCAGCAGTGAGACGGTCGGGGGGGGAGGCACTGAAGCTTTCTTT. Translating it yields CASSETVGGGGTEAFF.

J is TRBJ2-3 and V is TRBV29-1; a possible D gene is TRBD1 (5 bases). The CDR3 has 14 amino acids. V was pared by 3 bases and J by 2 bases, with 12 bases between. Germline CDR1 reads SQVTM; CDR2 reads ANQGSEA. In DNA, the CDR3 is TGCAGCGTTGATTGGCAGGGTTTCACAGATACGCAGTATTTT. Amino acid sequence: CSVDWQGFTDTQYF.

The chain is built from TRBV7-9 and TRBJ2-5; D is perhaps TRBD1 (5 bases). CDR1 is SEHNR, CDR2 FQNEAQ, per germline (reference sequence). The CDR3 has 15 residues. Trimming pared 5 bases from V and 0 bases from J, leaving 13 bases between. The CDR3, as DNA: TGTGCCAGCAGCACCGTCCCAGGGTACCAAGAGACCCAGTACTTC. It codes for CASSTVPGYQETQYF.

This rearrangement joins TRBV19 to TRBJ1-2; TRBD1 matches at 8 bases. The CDR3 loop spans 14 amino acids. J gave up 3 bases and V 1 base, and 1 base lay outside the gene matches. CDR1 and CDR2 from the germline V gene are LNHDA and SQIVND (reference sequence). CDR3 DNA sequence: TGTGCCAGTAGTATAGGGGACAGGTACTATGGCTACACCTTC. As protein: CASSIGDRYYGYTF.

V is TRBV4-1 and J is TRBJ2-5; 14 nucleotides agree with TRBD2. There are 19 residues in the CDR3. V lost 0 bases to trimming and J lost 4 bases; unmatched junction nucleotides: 10. Per germline, CDR1 MGHRA and CDR2 YSYEKL. The CDR3 DNA reads TGCGCCAGCAGCCAAGATGGGACGAGACTAGCGGGGGGGTCAGAGACCCAGTACTTC. This codes for CASSQDGTRLAGGSETQYF.

This clone was observed a handful of times. The chain combines TRBV18 with TRBJ2-7; maybe TRBD1 (6 bases). Germline lookup yields CDR1 KGHSH and CDR2 LQKENI. The CDR3 is 13 amino acids. Trimming stripped 2 bases from V and 3 bases from J, with 8 bases between. The CDR3 nucleotides read TGTGCCAGCTCACCAGGGACACGCTACGAGCAGTACTTC. Protein: CASSPGTRYEQYF.

This chain links TRBV5-1 with TRBJ1-1; 9 bases fit TRBD1. Germline V CDR1 and CDR2: SGHRS, YFSETQ. The V and J ends lost 2 bases and 5 bases, in that order; junction bases with no gene match: 4. The CDR3 runs to 14 residues. Written as DNA, the CDR3 is TGCGCCAGCAGCTTACAGGGGGCTGGAACTGAAGCTTTCTTT. Protein product: CASSLQGAGTEAFF.

The V and J genes are TRBV6-6 and TRBJ1-5, with D hard to call. Germline V gene data show CDR1 as MNHNY and CDR2 as SVGAGI (reference sequence). Trimming stripped 4 bases from V and 3 bases from J, with 13 bases between. The CDR3 is 15 residues long. In nucleotides, the CDR3 is TGTGCCAGCAGTTCCCTCGCCGGAGACAATCAGCCCCAGCATTTT. It specifies CASSSLAGDNQPQHF.

The CDR3 DNA reads TGTGCCAGCAGCTTGGACAGGTCTAACACTGAAGCTTTCTTT. Translated, it gives CASSLDRSNTEAFF. This rearrangement joins TRBV5-4 to TRBJ1-1, with a weak D call TRBD1 (5 bases). V was cut by 0 bases and J by 2 bases, with 8 bases left in between. Germline assignment: CDR1 SGHNT and CDR2 YYREEE (reference sequence). The CDR3 extends over 14 amino acids.

The chain combines TRBV7-7 with TRBJ2-5; 10 nucleotides match TRBD2. From germline, CDR1 is SSHAT and CDR2 FNYEAQ (reference sequence). The CDR3 extends over 15 amino acids. V trimming: 3 bases; J trimming: 4 bases; junction bases outside the gene matches: 5. CDR3 sequence reads: CASSFIAGGLETQYF. The CDR3, as DNA: TGTGCCAGCAGCTTTATAGCGGGGGGCCTAGAGACCCAGTACTTC.

The chain combines TRBV27 with TRBJ2-3, with TRBD1 as a possible D gene (5 bases). Trimming cost V 2 bases and J 1 base, with 7 bases left between them. The CDR3 is 14 amino acids. Germline lookup yields CDR1 MNHEY and CDR2 SMNVEV (reference sequence). CDR3 in amino acids: CASSLGRGTDTQYF. The CDR3 region has the DNA TGTGCCAGCAGTTTAGGCAGGGGCACAGATACGCAGTATTTT.

The chain joins TRBV15 to TRBJ2-7; no clear D. The V gene lost 0 bases and the J gene lost 2 bases, with 8 bases spanning the gap. The germline gives CDR1 LNHNV, CDR2 YYDKDF (reference sequence). There are 14 residues in the CDR3. In DNA, the CDR3 is TGTGCCACCAGCAGAGATTTAACAGCCTACGAGCAGTACTTC. It translates to CATSRDLTAYEQYF.

The chain couples TRBV6-5 to TRBJ1-1; D is undetermined. Germline V gene sequence: CDR1 MNHEY, CDR2 SVGAGI. V lost 2 bases to trimming and J lost 2 bases, with 6 bases between them. The CDR3 covers 13 residues. The CDR3 DNA sequence: TGTGCCAGCAGTTACAACGTAAACACTGAAGCTTTCTTT. Encoded protein: CASSYNVNTEAFF.

This rearrangement joins TRBV10-3 to TRBJ1-3, with D unresolved. The germline CDR1 and CDR2 sequences are ENHRY and SYGVKD. The V end lost 2 bases, the J end lost 0 bases, and 8 bases lay between the germline ends. The CDR3 is 15 residues long. CDR3 nucleotides: TGTGCCATCAGTGAGACGGACCTCTCTGGAAACACCATATATTTT. It translates to CAISETDLSGNTIYF.